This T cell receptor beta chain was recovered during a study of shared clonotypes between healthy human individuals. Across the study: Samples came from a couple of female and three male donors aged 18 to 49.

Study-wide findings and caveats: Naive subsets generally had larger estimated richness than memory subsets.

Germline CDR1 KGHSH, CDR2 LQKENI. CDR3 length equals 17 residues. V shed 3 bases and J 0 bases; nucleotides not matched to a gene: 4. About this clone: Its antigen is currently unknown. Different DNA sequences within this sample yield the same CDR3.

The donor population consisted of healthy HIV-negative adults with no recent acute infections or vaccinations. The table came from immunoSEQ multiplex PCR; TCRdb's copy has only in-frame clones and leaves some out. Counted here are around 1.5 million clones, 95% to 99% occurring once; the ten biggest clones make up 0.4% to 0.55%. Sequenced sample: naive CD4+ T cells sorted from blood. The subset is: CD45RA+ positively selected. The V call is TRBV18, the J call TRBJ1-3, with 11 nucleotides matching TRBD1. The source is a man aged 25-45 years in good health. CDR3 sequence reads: CASSPLGTGGSGNTIYF. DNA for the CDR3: TGTGCCAGCTCACCCCTTGGGACAGGGGGCTCTGGAAACACCATATATTTT.